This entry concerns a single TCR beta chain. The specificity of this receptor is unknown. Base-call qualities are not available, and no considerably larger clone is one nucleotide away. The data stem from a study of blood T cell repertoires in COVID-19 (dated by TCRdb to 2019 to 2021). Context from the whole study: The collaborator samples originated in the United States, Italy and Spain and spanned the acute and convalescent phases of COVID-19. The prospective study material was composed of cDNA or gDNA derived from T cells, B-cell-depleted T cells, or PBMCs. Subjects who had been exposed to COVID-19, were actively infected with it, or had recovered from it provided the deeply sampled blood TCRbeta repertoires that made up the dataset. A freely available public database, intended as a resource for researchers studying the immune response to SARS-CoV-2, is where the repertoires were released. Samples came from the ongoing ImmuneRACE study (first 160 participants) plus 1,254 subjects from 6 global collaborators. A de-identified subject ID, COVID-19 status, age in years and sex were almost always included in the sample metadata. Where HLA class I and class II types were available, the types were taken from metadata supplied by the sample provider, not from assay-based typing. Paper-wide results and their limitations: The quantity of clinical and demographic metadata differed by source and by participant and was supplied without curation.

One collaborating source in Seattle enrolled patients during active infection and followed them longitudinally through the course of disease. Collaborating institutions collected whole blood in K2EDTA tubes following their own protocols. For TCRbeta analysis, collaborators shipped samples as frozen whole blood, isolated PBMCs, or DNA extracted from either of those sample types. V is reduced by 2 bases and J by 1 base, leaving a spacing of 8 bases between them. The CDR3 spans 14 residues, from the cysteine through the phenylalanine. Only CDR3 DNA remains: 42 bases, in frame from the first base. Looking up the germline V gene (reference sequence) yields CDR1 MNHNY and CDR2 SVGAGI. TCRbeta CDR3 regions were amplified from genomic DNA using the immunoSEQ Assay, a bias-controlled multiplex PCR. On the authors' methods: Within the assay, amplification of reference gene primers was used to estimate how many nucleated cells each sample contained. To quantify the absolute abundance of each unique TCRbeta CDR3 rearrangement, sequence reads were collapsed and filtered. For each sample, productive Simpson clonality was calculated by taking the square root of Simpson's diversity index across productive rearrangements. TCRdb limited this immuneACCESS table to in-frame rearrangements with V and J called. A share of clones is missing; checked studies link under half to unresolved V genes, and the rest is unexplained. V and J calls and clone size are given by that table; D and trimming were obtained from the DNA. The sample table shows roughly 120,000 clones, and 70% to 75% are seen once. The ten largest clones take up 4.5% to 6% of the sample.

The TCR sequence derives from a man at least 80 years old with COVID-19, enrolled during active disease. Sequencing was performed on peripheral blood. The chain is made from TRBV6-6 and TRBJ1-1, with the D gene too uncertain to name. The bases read TGTGCCAGCAGTTACGTACATTCGAACACTGAAGCTTTCTTT. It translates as CASSYVHSNTEAFF.